Listed here is a single T cell receptor beta chain. The CDR3 consists of 14 residues. Germline assignment: CDR1 SGHAT and CDR2 FQNNGV. Trimming took off 2 bases at V and 1 base at J, with 8 bases between the two ends. This table comes from immunoSEQ multiplex PCR, and its TCRdb copy is limited to in-frame clones, with some not included. The data show approximately 92,000 clones, with around 90% seen just once and over 20% held by the top ten. These data come from a study of T cell responses to AZD1222 COVID-19 vaccine. Sequenced material: peripheral blood, taken on day 0 of AZD1222 vaccination. The rearrangement uses TRBV11-2 and TRBJ2-5; D is ambiguous. The TCR was taken from an adult in good health. CDR3 nucleotides: TGTGCCAGCAGCTTAATCTGGGGCCAAGAGACCCAGTACTTC. Its protein is CASSLIWGQETQYF.